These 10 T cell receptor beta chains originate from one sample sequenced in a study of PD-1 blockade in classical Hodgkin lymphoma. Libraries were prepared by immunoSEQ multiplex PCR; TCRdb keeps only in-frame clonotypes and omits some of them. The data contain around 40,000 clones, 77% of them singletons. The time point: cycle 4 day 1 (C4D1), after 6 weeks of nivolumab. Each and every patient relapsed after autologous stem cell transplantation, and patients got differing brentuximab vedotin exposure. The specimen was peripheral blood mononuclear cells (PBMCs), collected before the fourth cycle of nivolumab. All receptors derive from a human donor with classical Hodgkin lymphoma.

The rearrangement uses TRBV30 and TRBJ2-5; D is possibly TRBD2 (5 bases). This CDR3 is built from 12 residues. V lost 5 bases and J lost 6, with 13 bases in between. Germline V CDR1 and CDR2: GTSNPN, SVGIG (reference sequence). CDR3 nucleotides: TGTGCCTGGGGAACTAGTATACAGACCCAGTACTTC. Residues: CAWGTSIQTQYF.

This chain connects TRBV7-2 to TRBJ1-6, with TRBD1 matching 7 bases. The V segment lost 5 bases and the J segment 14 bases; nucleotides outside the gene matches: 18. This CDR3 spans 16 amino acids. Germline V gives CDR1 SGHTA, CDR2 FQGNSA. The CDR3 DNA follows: TGTGCCAGCAGCACAGGGCTCATGGACAGGCGGAATACCCTCCACTTT. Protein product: CASSTGLMDRRNTLHF.

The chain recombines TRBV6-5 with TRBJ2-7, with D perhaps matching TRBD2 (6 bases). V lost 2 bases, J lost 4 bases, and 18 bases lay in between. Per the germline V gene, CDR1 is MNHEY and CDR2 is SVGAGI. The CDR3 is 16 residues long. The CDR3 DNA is TGTGCCAGCAGTTACAGCTCGGCAGGAGGGCCTTACGAGCAGTACTTC. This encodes CASSYSSAGGPYEQYF.

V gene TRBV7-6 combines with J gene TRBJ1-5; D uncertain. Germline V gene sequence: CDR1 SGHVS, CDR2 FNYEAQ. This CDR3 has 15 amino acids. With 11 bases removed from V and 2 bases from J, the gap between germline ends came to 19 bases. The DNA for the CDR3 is TGTGCCTCCTCGGGCGGGGTGGGTGGCAATCAGCCCCAGCATTTT. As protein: CASSGGVGGNQPQHF.

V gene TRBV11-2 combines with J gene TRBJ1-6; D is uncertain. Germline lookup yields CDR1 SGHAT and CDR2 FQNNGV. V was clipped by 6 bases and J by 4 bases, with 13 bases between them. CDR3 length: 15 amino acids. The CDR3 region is CASRPSRNYNSPLHF. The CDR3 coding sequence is TGTGCCAGCAGGCCCAGCCGTAATTATAATTCACCCCTCCACTTT.

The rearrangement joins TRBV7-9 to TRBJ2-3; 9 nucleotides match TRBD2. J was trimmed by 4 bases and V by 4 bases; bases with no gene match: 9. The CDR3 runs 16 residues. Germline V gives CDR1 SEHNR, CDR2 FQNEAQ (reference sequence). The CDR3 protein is CASSSATSGTPDTQYF. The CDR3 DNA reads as TGTGCCAGCAGCTCGGCGACTAGCGGTACTCCAGATACGCAGTATTTT.

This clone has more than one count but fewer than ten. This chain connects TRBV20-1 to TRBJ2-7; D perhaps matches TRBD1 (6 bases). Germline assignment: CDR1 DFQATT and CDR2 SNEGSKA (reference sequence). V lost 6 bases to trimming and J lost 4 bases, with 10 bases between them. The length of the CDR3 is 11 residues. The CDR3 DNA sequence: TGCAGTGCGGCACAGGGTTACGAGCAGTACTTC. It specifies CSAAQGYEQYF.

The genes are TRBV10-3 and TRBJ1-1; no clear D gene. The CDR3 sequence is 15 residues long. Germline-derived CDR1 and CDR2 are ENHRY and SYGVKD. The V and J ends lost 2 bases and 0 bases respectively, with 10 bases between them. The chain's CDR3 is CAISERGMMNTEAFF. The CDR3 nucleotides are TGTGCCATCAGTGAGCGGGGTATGATGAACACTGAAGCTTTCTTT.

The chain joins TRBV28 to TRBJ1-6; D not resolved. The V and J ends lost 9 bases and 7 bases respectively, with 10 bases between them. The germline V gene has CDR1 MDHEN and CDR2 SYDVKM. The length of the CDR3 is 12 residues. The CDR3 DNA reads TGTGCCAGTGCCGTCCAAAATTCACCCCTCCACTTT. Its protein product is CASAVQNSPLHF.

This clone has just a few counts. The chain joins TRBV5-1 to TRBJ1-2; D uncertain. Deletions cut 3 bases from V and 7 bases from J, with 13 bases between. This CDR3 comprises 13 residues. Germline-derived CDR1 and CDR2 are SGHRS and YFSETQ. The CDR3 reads CASSWAEGIGYTF. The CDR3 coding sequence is TGCGCCAGCAGCTGGGCGGAGGGCATTGGCTACACCTTC.